This TCR beta chain was sequenced during a study of shared clonotypes between healthy human individuals. Findings and caveats of the study: Among donors, sharing of clonotypes was expected to be affected by sequencing depth.

Each sorted subset replicate got 200 ng genomic DNA, tens of thousands of genomes. The protocol was immunoSEQ multiplex PCR, while the TCRdb copy is restricted to in-frame clones and leaves out a portion. The sample includes a few million clones, around 90% of them seen just once. Donors had no recently reported acute infections or vaccinations and were HIV-negative. V lost 4 bases to trimming and J lost 6 bases, with 17 bases between them. CDR3 size: 15 residues. CDR1 is SGHRS, CDR2 YFSETQ, per germline. Details on this clone: Its antigen is currently unknown.

Input material: naive CD4+ T cells from PBMCs. This sample's subset: CD45RA+ positively selected. The gene calls are TRBV5-1 and TRBJ2-1; possibly TRBD2 for D (5 bases). The sequence was obtained from a man in his late teens or twenties in good health. Some clones in this sample may be carry-over from other donors' samples. The CDR3 sequence: CASSPGPAGSNEQFF. CDR3 coding DNA: TGCGCCAGCAGCCCGGGCCCTGCGGGCTCCAATGAGCAGTTCTTC.